The 18 T cell receptor beta chains reported below all come from one sample, sequenced in a study of cytomegalovirus exposure and HLA in healthy donors. The PCR employed 60 Vbeta primers together with 13 Jbeta primers. The data were produced by immunoSEQ multiplex PCR, yet TCRdb's version contains in-frame clones alone and is incomplete. Its listing shows under 40,000 clones. Sequences were obtained from PBMCs. The receptor set was obtained from a female donor in good health and CMV-seronegative.

The CDR3 protein is CASSDRGITEAFF. As DNA, the CDR3 is TGCGCCAGCAGCGACAGGGGTATAACTGAAGCTTTCTTT. V usage is TRBV4-1 and J usage is TRBJ1-1; TRBD1 matches 8 bases. There are 13 residues in the CDR3. V lost 5 bases to trimming and J lost 5 bases; unmatched junction nucleotides: 4. Germline V gives CDR1 MGHRA, CDR2 YSYEKL.

The genes are TRBV6-1 and TRBJ2-5; D not resolved. Germline CDR1 MNHNS, CDR2 SASEGT. V shed 2 bases and J shed 3 bases, with 10 bases lying between them. There are 14 residues in the CDR3. The CDR3 DNA follows: TGTGCCAGCAGTGAACTCGGGTGGAAAGAGACCCAGTACTTC. Translated, it gives CASSELGWKETQYF.

The chain has TRBV2 and TRBJ2-3, with 11 bases fitting TRBD2. The CDR3 spans 14 residues. With 7 bases clipped from V and 2 bases from J, the junction kept 2 bases outside the gene matches. Germline V gene data show CDR1 as SNHLY and CDR2 as FYNNEI. The chain's CDR3 is CASTSGGTTDTQYF. The CDR3 DNA follows: TGTGCCAGCACTAGCGGGGGGACCACAGATACGCAGTATTTT.

This sequence joins TRBV6-1 and TRBJ2-1; D gene uncertain. Trimming pared 2 bases from V and 5 bases from J, leaving 13 bases between. The CDR3 has 15 amino acids. Per the germline V gene, CDR1 is MNHNS and CDR2 is SASEGT. CDR3 residues: CASSEQVSFNNEQFF. CDR3 DNA sequence: TGTGCCAGCAGTGAACAGGTTTCGTTTAACAATGAGCAGTTCTTC.

Written as DNA, the CDR3 is TGTGCCAGCAGCTTAAGTAGCGGGGGACTCGGGACCCAGTACTTC. Its protein product is CASSLSSGGLGTQYF. The genes are TRBV7-6 and TRBJ2-5; 9 bases are shared with TRBD2. The germline V gene encodes CDR1 SGHVS and CDR2 FNYEAQ. The CDR3 is 15 residues long. The J segment lost 7 bases and the V segment lost 2 bases, leaving 8 bases of the junction unmatched.

CDR3 region: CASSSTGTGSREQFF. The CDR3 nucleotides are TGTGCCAGCAGCTCCACCGGGACAGGGTCTCGTGAGCAGTTCTTC. This chain joins TRBV11-3 and TRBJ2-1; 9 bases map to TRBD1. V shed 4 bases and J 9 bases; nucleotides not matched to a gene: 10. CDR1 is SGHNT and CDR2 is YENEEA in the germline V gene. CDR3 length equals 15 residues.

Measured by frequency, this clone is medium-sized. The chain has TRBV6-4 and TRBJ2-2; 11 bases line up with TRBD1. Germline CDR1 and CDR2: MRHNA and SNTAGT. The length of the CDR3 is 15 residues. The J segment lost 4 bases and the V segment lost 5 bases, leaving 3 bases of the junction unmatched. CDR3 sequence (DNA): TGTGCCAGCAGTCCCGGGACAGGGGGCACCGGGGAGCTGTTTTTT. This codes for CASSPGTGGTGELFF.

This chain connects TRBV5-1 to TRBJ2-3; 8 nucleotides match TRBD2. The V gene end was trimmed by 6 bases and the J gene end by 4 bases; junction bases not matched to a gene: 13. The CDR3 length is 16 residues. The germline gives CDR1 SGHRS, CDR2 YFSETQ. The CDR3 reads CASNQLADGRSDTQYF. The CDR3 coding sequence is TGCGCCAGCAACCAACTAGCGGATGGGCGCTCAGATACGCAGTATTTT.

The chain is built from TRBV5-4 and TRBJ1-4, with 8 bases fitting TRBD1. Germline V gives CDR1 SGHNT, CDR2 YYREEE (reference sequence). The CDR3 runs to 15 residues. With V trimmed by 4 bases and J by 8 bases, 10 bases remained unmatched. The CDR3 region has the DNA TGTGCCAGCAGCAGTCAGGACAGGGTAGGCGAAAAACTGTTTTTT. Translating gives CASSSQDRVGEKLFF.

The chain combines TRBV18 with TRBJ1-5; no definite D call. Germline CDR1 KGHSH, CDR2 LQKENI. This CDR3 region has 15 residues. Trimming took off 1 base at V and 0 bases at J, with 7 bases between the two ends. CDR3 amino acids: CASSPQEHSNQPQHF. The CDR3 nucleotides read TGTGCCAGCTCACCACAAGAGCATAGCAATCAGCCCCAGCATTTT.

The CDR3: CASTHSGATNEKLFF. The CDR3 DNA sequence: TGTGCCAGTACGCACTCCGGGGCAACTAATGAAAAACTGTTTTTT. V usage is TRBV19 and J usage is TRBJ1-4, with D hard to call. The germline gives CDR1 LNHDA, CDR2 SQIVND (reference sequence). Trimming took 7 bases from V and 0 from J, leaving 12 bases between them. CDR3 size: 15 residues.

Notes on this clone: At one of its ends the junction is not consistent with the germline gene, which may arise from a read error. This chain connects TRBV7-7 to TRBJ2-5; tentative D call: TRBD1 (5 bases). CDR1 is SSHAT and CDR2 is FNYEAQ in the germline V gene (reference sequence). The CDR3 is made up of 14 amino acids. The CDR3 DNA sequence: TGTGCTAGCAGCTTAGGGGCACAAGGAGAGACCCAGTACTTC. It translates to CASSLGAQGETQYF. Supplemented by reference TRBV7-7 and TRBJ2-5, the full variable domain reads GAGVSQSPRYKVTKRGQDVTLRCDPISSHATLYWYQQALGQGPEFLTYFNYEAQPDKSGLPSDRFSAERPEGSISTLTIQRTEQRDSAMYRCASSLGAQGETQYFGPGTRLLVL.

As for this clone: A junction end diverges from the germline sequence, so it may reflect a read error. This chain uses TRBV6-5 with TRBJ2-7; tentatively, D is TRBD1 (6 bases). The CDR3 is 13 amino acids. Germline CDR1 is MNHEY and CDR2 is SVGAGI. CDR3 sequence reads: CASRFLQGYEQSF. The CDR3 DNA reads TGTGCCAGCCGGTTCCTTCAGGGGTACGAGCAGTCCTTC.

The chain recombines TRBV6-5 with TRBJ1-1, with D possibly being TRBD1 (6 bases). Germline V CDR1 and CDR2: MNHEY, SVGAGI. This CDR3 spans 14 amino acids. V shed 4 bases and J shed 1 base, with 10 bases lying between them. The CDR3 protein is CASSFTDRNTEAFF. CDR3 coding DNA: TGTGCCAGCAGTTTTACGGACAGGAACACTGAAGCTTTCTTT.

V gene TRBV19 combines with J gene TRBJ1-2; D might be TRBD1 (5 bases). Trimming left V 8 bases short and J 8 bases short, with 15 bases between. The CDR3 covers 12 residues. From germline, CDR1 is LNHDA and CDR2 SQIVND (reference sequence). CDR3 nucleotides: TGTGCCAGTCCGGGGGGAGGGGACGGCTACACCTTC. It codes for CASPGGGDGYTF. The full variable domain, completed using reference TRBV19 and TRBJ1-2, is DGGITQSPKYLFRKEGQNVTLSCEQNLNHDAMYWYRQDPGQGLRLIYYSQIVNDFQKGDIAEGYSVSREKKESFPLTVTSAQKNPTAFYLCASPGGGDGYTFGSGTRLTVV.

The chain carries TRBV7-8 and TRBJ1-1, with no clear D. The CDR3 has 12 amino acids. Germline-derived CDR1 and CDR2 are SGHVS and FQNEAQ. Between the trimmed V and J ends, which lost 6 bases and 0 bases, there was a span of 5 bases. CDR3 in amino acids: CASRLVNTEAFF. In nucleotides, the CDR3 is TGTGCCAGCAGACTGGTGAACACTGAAGCTTTCTTT.

This chain links TRBV5-8 with TRBJ1-2; no definite D call. Trimming shortened V by 0 bases and J by 8 bases, and 11 bases separated the two germline ends. The CDR3 sequence is 13 residues long. Germline V lookup: CDR1 SGHTS, CDR2 YDEGEE. The CDR3 coding sequence is TGTGCCAGCAGCTTGGGCGGGGTCGGGGGCTACACCTTC. It yields the protein CASSLGGVGGYTF.

This chain links TRBV5-1 with TRBJ2-1; 8 bases are a match to TRBD2. The CDR3 length is 15 residues. CDR1 and CDR2 from the germline V gene are SGHRS and YFSETQ. After removal of 1 base from V and 7 bases from J, the junction contained 7 bases not matched to a gene. This CDR3 is CASSLITVAGNEQFF. DNA for the CDR3: TGCGCCAGCAGCTTGATTACGGTAGCGGGGAATGAGCAGTTCTTC.